This T cell receptor (beta chain) was obtained from a study of CD8+CD57+ T cells in acquired aplastic anemia. Germline V gene data show CDR1 as DFQATT and CDR2 as SNEGSKA (reference sequence). Trimming took 3 bases from V and 8 from J, leaving 16 bases between them. CDR3 length: 13 amino acids. Profiling that covered TCR beta VDJ and CDR3 relied on genomic DNA as its template. TCRdb re-called the reads through MiXCR, storing one row per CDR3 protein. Found here are roughly 180,000 distinct CDR3 sequences, approximately 46% of them singletons; the top ten hold 2.9%. This receptor was identified in a human donor in good health. The genes are TRBV20-1 and TRBJ1-1, with D maybe TRBD1 (5 bases). Sequencing was performed on sorted CD4+, CD8+, or CD8+CD57+ T cells (not recorded which) from PBMCs. DNA of the CDR3: TGCAGTGCTAGGGACACCGGGCTTAGGGAAGCTTTCTTT. This codes for CSARDTGLREAFF.